The clone carrying this T cell receptor beta chain showed up many times. Its target is unknown. This CDR3 has 15 residues. Trimming stripped 5 bases from V and 4 bases from J, with 15 bases between. Germline CDR1 is SEHNR and CDR2 is FQNEAQ (reference sequence). This entry is derived from a study of identical twins. Whole-study findings and limits: Invariant MAIT and iNKT cells could partly confound zero-insertion analyses. It was out-of-frame TCR alpha sharing in monozygotic twins that models underestimated.

A single record per CDR3 protein comes from TCRdb applying MiXCR to the 5' RACE reads. Among hundreds of thousands of distinct CDR3 sequences listed, 8% to 9.5% were seen once. These same records also appear under a second study, on yellow fever vaccine responses in identical twins.

The chain carries TRBV7-9 and TRBJ2-1; D possibly uses TRBD1 or TRBD2 (6 bases each). The receptor was isolated from a woman between 18 and 30 years old in good health. Sample: CD8+ T cells sorted from blood. Here the CDR3 reads CASSPRGPLYNEQFF. DNA of the CDR3: TGTGCCAGCAGCCCCCGGGGGCCCTTATACAATGAGCAGTTCTTC.